These T cell receptor beta chains were read from a single sample in a study of T cell responses to AZD1222 COVID-19 vaccine. Some clones are missing from TCRdb's copy, which holds only in-frame ones; the method was immunoSEQ multiplex PCR. This sample has about 130,000 clones, with roughly 89% found just once. The sample consisted of peripheral blood, taken 28 days after the second AZD1222 dose. These receptors were taken from an adult who received the AZD1222 COVID-19 vaccine. CDR3s include the opening cysteine and the closing phenylalanine or tryptophan. Each record gives: clone size, D gene, V gene, J gene, CDR3 protein, CDR3 DNA. A D gene is named only where the DNA matches it firmly. Where a row states a size, it is once, few, many or the class of an expanded clone; other rows omit it.

clone_size: .; d_call: .; v_call: TRBV6-4; j_call: TRBJ2-3; cdr3_aa: CASSQTPRAPDTQYF; cdr3_nt: TGTGCCAGCAGCCAAACGCCTAGGGCCCCAGATACGCAGTATTTT
clone_size: .; d_call: .; v_call: TRBV6-5; j_call: TRBJ1-2; cdr3_aa: CASSYGGMIYGYTF; cdr3_nt: TGTGCCAGCAGTTACGGGGGTATGATCTATGGCTACACCTTC
clone_size: .; d_call: .; v_call: TRBV6-5; j_call: TRBJ1-2; cdr3_aa: CASSYRRRVGYTF; cdr3_nt: TGTGCCAGCAGTTACCGCAGGAGGGTTGGCTACACCTTC
clone_size: .; d_call: .; v_call: TRBV21-1; j_call: TRBJ2-7; cdr3_aa: CASSGRQGSTYEQYF; cdr3_nt: TGTGCCAGCAGCGGCCGACAGGGGTCCACCTACGAGCAGTACTTC
clone_size: once; d_call: TRBD2; v_call: TRBV10-2; j_call: TRBJ2-2; cdr3_aa: CASSELAGVVGELFF; cdr3_nt: TGCGCCAGCAGTGAGCTAGCGGGAGTTGTCGGGGAGCTGTTTTTT
clone_size: .; d_call: .; v_call: TRBV4-1; j_call: TRBJ1-1; cdr3_aa: CASSQPSPVTGLPEAFF; cdr3_nt: TGCGCCAGCAGCCAACCATCCCCCGTCACAGGGCTACCTGAAGCTTTCTTT
clone_size: .; d_call: .; v_call: TRBV2; j_call: TRBJ1-2; cdr3_aa: CASMKGFLGYTF; cdr3_nt: TGTGCCAGCATGAAGGGTTTTTTGGGCTACACCTTC
clone_size: .; d_call: TRBD2; v_call: TRBV7-9; j_call: TRBJ2-7; cdr3_aa: CASSGTISSYEQYF; cdr3_nt: TGTGCCAGCAGCGGGACTATCAGCTCCTACGAGCAGTACTTC
clone_size: .; d_call: .; v_call: TRBV29-1; j_call: TRBJ2-7; cdr3_aa: CSVEDRRYEQYF; cdr3_nt: TGCAGCGTTGAAGACAGACGCTACGAGCAGTACTTC
clone_size: .; d_call: TRBD1; v_call: TRBV7-3; j_call: TRBJ2-7; cdr3_aa: CASSLSATGGQDEQYF; cdr3_nt: TGTGCCAGCAGCTTAAGCGCGACAGGGGGTCAGGACGAGCAGTACTTC
clone_size: .; d_call: .; v_call: TRBV15; j_call: TRBJ1-4; cdr3_aa: CATSRRPQNNEKLFF; cdr3_nt: TGTGCCACCAGCAGACGACCTCAGAATAATGAAAAACTGTTTTTT
clone_size: .; d_call: .; v_call: TRBV29-1; j_call: TRBJ1-1; cdr3_aa: CSVEARNTEAFF; cdr3_nt: TGCAGCGTCGAAGCCAGAAACACTGAAGCTTTCTTT
clone_size: .; d_call: .; v_call: TRBV28; j_call: TRBJ1-1; cdr3_aa: CASSYAALRTEAFF; cdr3_nt: TGTGCCAGCAGTTATGCAGCATTGAGAACTGAAGCTTTCTTT
clone_size: .; d_call: TRBD2; v_call: TRBV19; j_call: TRBJ2-3; cdr3_aa: CATALAGADTQYF; cdr3_nt: TGTGCCACCGCACTAGCGGGAGCGGATACGCAGTATTTT
clone_size: .; d_call: .; v_call: TRBV19; j_call: TRBJ2-3; cdr3_aa: CASSFGQRRADTQYF; cdr3_nt: TGTGCCAGTAGTTTCGGACAGAGAAGAGCAGATACGCAGTATTTT
clone_size: .; d_call: TRBD2; v_call: TRBV10-3; j_call: TRBJ2-1; cdr3_aa: CAIKAGQGRSGREGEQFF; cdr3_nt: TGTGCCATCAAAGCCGGACAGGGACGAAGCGGGAGGGAGGGTGAGCAGTTCTTC
clone_size: .; d_call: TRBD1; v_call: TRBV5-1; j_call: TRBJ2-3; cdr3_aa: CASSETGGGDTQYF; cdr3_nt: TGCGCCAGCAGTGAGACAGGGGGCGGAGATACGCAGTATTTT
clone_size: .; d_call: .; v_call: TRBV19; j_call: TRBJ2-3; cdr3_aa: CASMRPGTGSDTQYF; cdr3_nt: TGTGCCAGCATGAGACCCGGTACGGGGTCAGATACGCAGTATTTT
clone_size: .; d_call: TRBD1; v_call: TRBV3-1/TRBV3-2; j_call: TRBJ2-1; cdr3_aa: CASSQNRGPGNEQFF; cdr3_nt: TGTGCCAGCAGCCAAAACAGGGGGCCAGGGAATGAGCAGTTCTTC
clone_size: .; d_call: TRBD1; v_call: TRBV6-6; j_call: TRBJ1-1; cdr3_aa: CASSRQGAGTEAFF; cdr3_nt: TGTGCCAGCAGCCGACAGGGGGCCGGCACTGAAGCTTTCTTT
clone_size: .; d_call: TRBD2; v_call: TRBV10-3; j_call: TRBJ2-7; cdr3_aa: CATGGGREQYF; cdr3_nt: TGTGCCACCGGGGGGGGAAGGGAGCAGTACTTC
clone_size: .; d_call: .; v_call: TRBV2; j_call: TRBJ1-4; cdr3_aa: CASLGGPNEKLFF; cdr3_nt: TGTGCCAGCCTGGGAGGCCCTAATGAAAAACTGTTTTTT
clone_size: .; d_call: .; v_call: TRBV15; j_call: TRBJ1-4; cdr3_aa: CATSSRQMGTNEKLFF; cdr3_nt: TGTGCCACCAGCAGCAGACAGATGGGGACTAATGAAAAACTGTTTTTT
clone_size: .; d_call: TRBD2; v_call: TRBV13; j_call: TRBJ2-7; cdr3_aa: CASSQAGAYEQYF; cdr3_nt: TGTGCCAGCAGCCAAGCGGGAGCCTACGAGCAGTACTTC
clone_size: .; d_call: .; v_call: TRBV18; j_call: TRBJ1-2; cdr3_aa: CASSPATDGYTF; cdr3_nt: TGTGCCAGCTCACCAGCCACGGATGGCTACACCTTC
clone_size: .; d_call: TRBD1; v_call: TRBV5-1; j_call: TRBJ1-6; cdr3_aa: CASSLLQGVDNSPLHF; cdr3_nt: TGCGCCAGCAGCTTGCTCCAGGGGGTAGATAATTCACCCCTCCACTTT
clone_size: .; d_call: TRBD2; v_call: TRBV6-2/TRBV6-3; j_call: TRBJ2-1; cdr3_aa: CASSRSGTSGRGSYNEQFF; cdr3_nt: TGTGCCAGCAGCCGCTCGGGGACTAGCGGGAGGGGGTCCTACAATGAGCAGTTCTTC
clone_size: .; d_call: .; v_call: TRBV7-2; j_call: TRBJ2-7; cdr3_aa: CASSLVRRDYEQYF; cdr3_nt: TGTGCCAGCAGCTTAGTGCGCAGGGACTACGAGCAGTACTTC
clone_size: once; d_call: .; v_call: TRBV19; j_call: TRBJ2-7; cdr3_aa: CASSNTGTSYEQYF; cdr3_nt: TGTGCCAGTAGTAACACCGGGACGAGCTACGAGCAGTACTTC
clone_size: .; d_call: TRBD1; v_call: TRBV29-1; j_call: TRBJ1-1; cdr3_aa: CSVGNRGFTEAFF; cdr3_nt: TGCAGCGTTGGAAACAGGGGTTTCACTGAAGCTTTCTTT
clone_size: once; d_call: .; v_call: TRBV5-1; j_call: TRBJ1-2; cdr3_aa: CASSLLGAGYGYTF; cdr3_nt: TGCGCCAGCAGCTTGTTAGGGGCCGGCTATGGCTACACCTTC
clone_size: .; d_call: TRBD2; v_call: TRBV7-3; j_call: TRBJ2-7; cdr3_aa: CASSHGTRSSTYEQYF; cdr3_nt: TGTGCCAGCAGCCATGGGACTAGAAGCTCGACCTACGAGCAGTACTTC
clone_size: .; d_call: TRBD2; v_call: TRBV9; j_call: TRBJ2-2; cdr3_aa: CASSSSGLAGGPNTGELFF; cdr3_nt: TGTGCCAGCAGCTCTAGTGGACTCGCGGGGGGGCCGAACACCGGGGAGCTGTTTTTT
clone_size: once; d_call: TRBD2; v_call: TRBV27; j_call: TRBJ2-1; cdr3_aa: CASGLAVRNEQFF; cdr3_nt: TGTGCCAGCGGACTAGCGGTAAGAAATGAGCAGTTCTTC
clone_size: once; d_call: TRBD2; v_call: TRBV3-1/TRBV3-2; j_call: TRBJ2-7; cdr3_aa: CASSQVASGYEQYF; cdr3_nt: TGTGCCAGCAGCCAAGTGGCTAGCGGGTACGAGCAGTACTTC
clone_size: .; d_call: .; v_call: TRBV19; j_call: TRBJ2-3; cdr3_aa: CASSMSTGRPDTQYF; cdr3_nt: TGTGCCAGTAGTATGAGTACAGGGAGACCAGATACGCAGTATTTT
clone_size: .; d_call: .; v_call: TRBV9; j_call: TRBJ2-7; cdr3_aa: CASSFWTGTYYEQYF; cdr3_nt: TGTGCCAGCAGCTTCTGGACCGGCACGTACTACGAGCAGTACTTC
clone_size: .; d_call: TRBD1; v_call: TRBV9; j_call: TRBJ2-6; cdr3_aa: CASRDGQGRTGANVLTF; cdr3_nt: TGTGCCAGCCGTGACGGACAGGGGAGAACTGGGGCCAACGTCCTGACTTTC
clone_size: .; d_call: .; v_call: TRBV7-3; j_call: TRBJ2-3; cdr3_aa: CASSPPGSTDTQYF; cdr3_nt: TGTGCCAGCAGCCCCCCGGGTAGCACAGATACGCAGTATTTT
clone_size: .; d_call: .; v_call: TRBV21-1; j_call: TRBJ1-2; cdr3_aa: CASSIRDRGGINYGYTF; cdr3_nt: TGTGCCAGCAGCATCCGGGACAGGGGAGGGATAAACTATGGCTACACCTTC
clone_size: .; d_call: .; v_call: TRBV15; j_call: TRBJ2-3; cdr3_aa: CATSYSGPTDTQYF; cdr3_nt: TGTGCCACCAGCTATAGCGGTCCAACAGATACGCAGTATTTT
clone_size: .; d_call: .; v_call: TRBV2; j_call: TRBJ2-5; cdr3_aa: CASRDTQETQYF; cdr3_nt: TGTGCCAGCAGGGACACCCAAGAGACCCAGTACTTC
clone_size: .; d_call: .; v_call: TRBV19; j_call: TRBJ1-3; cdr3_aa: CASSPSEDGGLGNTIYF; cdr3_nt: TGTGCCAGCAGCCCCTCAGAGGACGGCGGACTTGGAAACACCATATATTTT
clone_size: .; d_call: .; v_call: TRBV21-1; j_call: TRBJ1-5; cdr3_aa: CASSRVSNQPQHF; cdr3_nt: TGTGCCAGCAGCAGGGTAAGCAATCAGCCCCAGCATTTT
clone_size: .; d_call: .; v_call: TRBV19; j_call: TRBJ2-7; cdr3_aa: CASTVAPGTYEQYF; cdr3_nt: TGTGCCAGTACTGTCGCCCCGGGGACCTACGAGCAGTACTTC
clone_size: .; d_call: TRBD2; v_call: TRBV5-4; j_call: TRBJ2-3; cdr3_aa: CASSKELAESTDTQYF; cdr3_nt: TGTGCCAGCAGCAAAGAACTAGCGGAATCCACAGATACGCAGTATTTT
clone_size: once; d_call: TRBD2; v_call: TRBV3-1/TRBV3-2; j_call: TRBJ2-2; cdr3_aa: CASSPTSGGTTGELFF; cdr3_nt: TGTGCCAGCAGCCCGACTAGCGGGGGAACCACCGGGGAGCTGTTTTTT
clone_size: .; d_call: .; v_call: TRBV6-1; j_call: TRBJ2-7; cdr3_aa: CASSEAVLLYEQYF; cdr3_nt: TGTGCCAGCAGTGAAGCGGTCTTGCTCTACGAGCAGTACTTC
clone_size: .; d_call: TRBD2; v_call: TRBV7-3; j_call: TRBJ2-5; cdr3_aa: CASSRTSGPQETQYF; cdr3_nt: TGTGCCAGCAGCCGGACTAGCGGGCCACAAGAGACCCAGTACTTC
clone_size: .; d_call: TRBD2; v_call: TRBV11-3; j_call: TRBJ2-7; cdr3_aa: CASSFPQTRGGRGEQYF; cdr3_nt: TGTGCCAGCAGCTTTCCCCAAACCCGGGGGGGCCGGGGCGAGCAGTACTTC
clone_size: .; d_call: .; v_call: TRBV18; j_call: TRBJ1-1; cdr3_aa: CASSPLGQNTEAFF; cdr3_nt: TGTGCCAGCTCACCCCTAGGACAGAACACTGAAGCTTTCTTT
clone_size: once; d_call: .; v_call: TRBV28; j_call: TRBJ1-1; cdr3_aa: CASSSFYTEAFF; cdr3_nt: TGTGCCAGCAGTTCTTTCTACACTGAAGCTTTCTTT
clone_size: once; d_call: .; v_call: TRBV3-1/TRBV3-2; j_call: TRBJ2-3; cdr3_aa: CASSQGGLGTDTQYF; cdr3_nt: TGTGCCAGCAGCCAAGGGGGACTCGGCACAGATACGCAGTATTTT